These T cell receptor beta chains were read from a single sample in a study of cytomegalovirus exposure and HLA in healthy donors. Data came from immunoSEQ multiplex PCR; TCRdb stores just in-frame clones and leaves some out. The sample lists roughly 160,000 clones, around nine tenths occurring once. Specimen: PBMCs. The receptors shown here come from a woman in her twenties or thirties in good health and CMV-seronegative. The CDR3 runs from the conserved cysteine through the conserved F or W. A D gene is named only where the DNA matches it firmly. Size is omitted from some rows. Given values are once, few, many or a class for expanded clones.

CDR3: CASSPHPGTGGSEQYF; DNA: TGTGCCAGCAGCCCGCACCCCGGAACAGGGGGCTCCGAGCAGTACTTC; J: TRBJ2-7; D: TRBD1; size: .; V: TRBV7-6
CDR3: CATSSAGNSNQPQHF; DNA: TGTGCCACCAGCAGCGCAGGGAATAGCAATCAGCCCCAGCATTTT; J: TRBJ1-5; D: .; size: .; V: TRBV15
CDR3: CASHPSPITGGAGGELFF; DNA: TGTGCCAGCCACCCAAGTCCGATTACAGGGGGCGCGGGCGGGGAGCTGTTTTTT; J: TRBJ2-2; D: TRBD1; size: .; V: TRBV27
CDR3: CASSLGRREKTRAETQYF; DNA: TGTGCCAGCAGCCTAGGAAGACGGGAAAAAACTAGGGCTGAGACCCAGTACTTC; J: TRBJ2-5; D: .; size: .; V: TRBV7-9
CDR3: CASSQDSYEQYF; DNA: TGTGCCTCGTCACAGGATTCCTACGAGCAGTACTTC; J: TRBJ2-7; D: .; size: .; V: TRBV30
CDR3: CASSQGDRANTEAFF; DNA: TGCGCCAGCAGCCAAGGTGACAGGGCGAACACTGAAGCTTTCTTT; J: TRBJ1-1; D: TRBD1; size: .; V: TRBV4-1
CDR3: CASSQFYFREAFF; DNA: TGCGCCAGCAGTCAATTTTATTTCAGAGAAGCTTTCTTT; J: TRBJ1-1; D: .; size: .; V: TRBV23-1
CDR3: CASSRPGQRNTGELFF; DNA: TGTGCCAGCAGCCGTCCGGGACAGAGAAACACCGGGGAGCTGTTTTTT; J: TRBJ2-2; D: TRBD1; size: .; V: TRBV5-8
CDR3: CASLSRRGNTGELFF; DNA: TGTGCCAGCCTCTCTCGGCGGGGAAACACCGGGGAGCTGTTTTTT; J: TRBJ2-2; D: .; size: .; V: TRBV7-2
CDR3: CASSEAVQGARYTF; DNA: TGTGCCAGCAGTGAAGCCGTTCAGGGGGCGCGGTACACCTTC; J: TRBJ1-2; D: TRBD1; size: .; V: TRBV2
CDR3: CASSLYGGPSTDTQYF; DNA: TGCGCCAGCAGCTTGTACGGGGGGCCGAGCACAGATACGCAGTATTTT; J: TRBJ2-3; D: .; size: .; V: TRBV5-1
CDR3: CATSTLSPRSLRETQYF; DNA: TGTGCCACCAGCACCCTTTCCCCGCGGTCCCTCCGGGAGACCCAGTACTTC; J: TRBJ2-5; D: .; size: few; V: TRBV15
CDR3: CASREGGGYGYTF; DNA: TGTGCCAGCAGAGAGGGGGGGGGCTATGGCTACACCTTC; J: TRBJ1-2; D: .; size: .; V: TRBV28
CDR3: CASSLGQNPDTQYF; DNA: TGTGCCAGCAGTTTGGGACAGAACCCAGATACGCAGTATTTT; J: TRBJ2-3; D: TRBD1; size: once; V: TRBV28
CDR3: CASSQDISGALAPLHF; DNA: TGCGCCAGCAGCCAAGATATTTCAGGGGCCCTGGCACCCCTCCACTTT; J: TRBJ1-6; D: .; size: .; V: TRBV4-1
CDR3: CATSTDRSLVGNTIYF; DNA: TGTGCCACCAGCACCGACAGGTCTCTTGTAGGAAACACCATATATTTT; J: TRBJ1-3; D: .; size: .; V: TRBV15
CDR3: CASSINRGYEKLFF; DNA: TGTGCCAGTAGTATAAACAGGGGGTATGAAAAACTGTTTTTT; J: TRBJ1-4; D: TRBD1; size: .; V: TRBV19
CDR3: CASSEVGRNYNEQFF; DNA: TGTGCCAGCAGTGAAGTCGGGAGGAACTACAATGAGCAGTTCTTC; J: TRBJ2-1; D: TRBD2; size: .; V: TRBV6-1
CDR3: CASSQVAGQTTYEQYF; DNA: TGCGCCAGCAGCCAAGTGGCAGGACAGACAACCTACGAGCAGTACTTC; J: TRBJ2-7; D: .; size: .; V: TRBV4-1
CDR3: CASSIDLTDQPQHF; DNA: TGTGCCAGTAGTATTGACTTGACCGATCAGCCCCAGCATTTT; J: TRBJ1-5; D: .; size: .; V: TRBV19
CDR3: CASSPGEAKHSPLHF; DNA: TGTGCCAGCAGCCCCGGGGAGGCTAAGCATTCACCCCTCCACTTT; J: TRBJ1-6; D: .; size: .; V: TRBV7-8
CDR3: CASSITTGAITDTQYF; DNA: TGTGCCAGTAGTATTACGACAGGGGCCATCACAGATACGCAGTATTTT; J: TRBJ2-3; D: TRBD1; size: .; V: TRBV19
CDR3: CASSTYRVPNEKLFF; DNA: TGTGCCAGCAGCACCTACAGGGTCCCTAATGAAAAACTGTTTTTT; J: TRBJ1-4; D: .; size: .; V: TRBV7-2
CDR3: CASSLVGRGTDGYTF; DNA: TGCGCCAGCAGCTTGGTTGGCAGGGGAACGGATGGCTACACCTTC; J: TRBJ1-2; D: .; size: .; V: TRBV5-1
CDR3: CASSQVGGRSNYGYTF; DNA: TGTGCCAGCAGCCAAGTAGGGGGCAGGTCTAACTATGGCTACACCTTC; J: TRBJ1-2; D: TRBD1; size: once; V: TRBV14
CDR3: CASSLGQNSNQPQHF; DNA: TGCGCCAGCAGCTTGGGACAAAATAGCAATCAGCCCCAGCATTTT; J: TRBJ1-5; D: .; size: once; V: TRBV5-1
CDR3: CASSYRGGTEAFF; DNA: TGTGCCAGCAGCTACAGGGGAGGCACTGAAGCTTTCTTT; J: TRBJ1-1; D: TRBD1; size: .; V: TRBV11-3
CDR3: CASSPPGTGQETQYF; DNA: TGTGCCAGCAGCCCTCCCGGGACAGGTCAAGAGACCCAGTACTTC; J: TRBJ2-5; D: TRBD1; size: .; V: TRBV5-4
CDR3: CASSGGQGATQETQYF; DNA: TGCGCCAGCAGTGGAGGACAGGGGGCTACCCAAGAGACCCAGTACTTC; J: TRBJ2-5; D: TRBD1; size: .; V: TRBV10-1
CDR3: CATRRGITDTQYF; DNA: TGCGCCACCCGCCGGGGTATCACAGATACGCAGTATTTT; J: TRBJ2-3; D: .; size: few; V: TRBV10-1
CDR3: CASSPGTGMNTEAFF; DNA: TGCGCCAGCAGTCCCGGGACAGGTATGAACACTGAAGCTTTCTTT; J: TRBJ1-1; D: TRBD1; size: .; V: TRBV10-1
CDR3: CASTDGQQKAYGYTF; DNA: TGTGCCAGCACCGACGGACAGCAAAAGGCGTATGGCTACACCTTC; J: TRBJ1-2; D: .; size: few; V: TRBV25-1
CDR3: CARPRSRRNYGYTF; DNA: TGTGCCAGACCCAGGTCCCGGAGGAACTATGGCTACACCTTC; J: TRBJ1-2; D: .; size: .; V: TRBV19
CDR3: CASAYTGGNEQFF; DNA: TGCGCCAGCGCATATACAGGGGGCAATGAGCAGTTCTTC; J: TRBJ2-1; D: TRBD1; size: .; V: TRBV4-1
CDR3: CASSSPQTSTQFF; DNA: TGTGCCAGCAGCTCCCCCCAGACTAGCACGCAGTTCTTC; J: TRBJ2-1; D: TRBD2; size: .; V: TRBV7-2
CDR3: CASSEGAGTRLSYEQYF; DNA: TGTGCCAGCAGTGAAGGAGCCGGGACAAGACTCTCCTACGAGCAGTACTTC; J: TRBJ2-7; D: .; size: .; V: TRBV6-1
CDR3: CASSPTVRGSPLHF; DNA: TGCGCCAGCAGTCCGACGGTGCGGGGCTCACCCCTCCACTTT; J: TRBJ1-6; D: .; size: .; V: TRBV10-1
CDR3: CASSPRGREEDTQYF; DNA: TGTGCCAGTAGTCCCCGTGGGCGGGAGGAAGATACGCAGTATTTT; J: TRBJ2-3; D: TRBD2; size: .; V: TRBV19
CDR3: CASGSSRGPESEQFF; DNA: TGTGCCAGCGGGAGCTCCAGGGGGCCGGAGAGTGAGCAGTTCTTC; J: TRBJ2-1; D: TRBD1; size: .; V: TRBV2
CDR3: CAISEKAFNSGEQYF; DNA: TGTGCCATCAGTGAAAAGGCCTTTAACTCGGGGGAGCAGTACTTC; J: TRBJ2-7; D: .; size: few; V: TRBV10-3
CDR3: CASSIGGGRVYNEQFF; DNA: TGTGCCAGTAGTATCGGGGGCGGGAGGGTTTACAATGAGCAGTTCTTC; J: TRBJ2-1; D: TRBD2; size: .; V: TRBV19
CDR3: CASSLIQGYEQYF; DNA: TGTGCCAGCAGCTTAATTCAGGGCTACGAGCAGTACTTC; J: TRBJ2-7; D: .; size: .; V: TRBV7-2
CDR3: CASSVGTGGKQPQHF; DNA: TGTGCCAGCAGTGTGGGGACAGGGGGCAAGCAGCCCCAGCATTTT; J: TRBJ1-5; D: TRBD1; size: .; V: TRBV6-5
CDR3: CATAGRRNTEAFF; DNA: TGCGCCACCGCGGGACGCCGGAACACTGAAGCTTTCTTT; J: TRBJ1-1; D: .; size: .; V: TRBV4-1
CDR3: CASSQDRRWYGYTF; DNA: TGTGCCAGCAGCCAAGACAGGCGGTGGTATGGCTACACCTTC; J: TRBJ1-2; D: .; size: .; V: TRBV5-6
CDR3: CASRTSVAYNEQFF; DNA: TGTGCCAGCAGGACTAGCGTAGCCTACAATGAGCAGTTCTTC; J: TRBJ2-1; D: TRBD2; size: few; V: TRBV6-6
CDR3: CASSRQGARTEAFF; DNA: TGTGCCAGCAGCCGACAGGGGGCGCGCACTGAAGCTTTCTTT; J: TRBJ1-1; D: TRBD1; size: .; V: TRBV27
CDR3: CASSQIPSGTSYEQYF; DNA: TGCGCCAGCAGCCAAATCCCGAGCGGGACCTCCTACGAGCAGTACTTC; J: TRBJ2-7; D: TRBD2; size: .; V: TRBV4-1
CDR3: CASSSGLAGGTDTQYF; DNA: TGTGCCAGCTCATCGGGACTAGCGGGGGGCACAGATACGCAGTATTTT; J: TRBJ2-3; D: TRBD2; size: .; V: TRBV18
CDR3: CASVSGQNSYEQYF; DNA: TGTGCCAGCGTCTCGGGACAGAATTCCTACGAGCAGTACTTC; J: TRBJ2-7; D: TRBD1; size: .; V: TRBV28
CDR3: CAWPGTGVFGYTF; DNA: TGTGCCTGGCCCGGGACAGGGGTTTTCGGCTACACCTTC; J: TRBJ1-2; D: TRBD1; size: .; V: TRBV30